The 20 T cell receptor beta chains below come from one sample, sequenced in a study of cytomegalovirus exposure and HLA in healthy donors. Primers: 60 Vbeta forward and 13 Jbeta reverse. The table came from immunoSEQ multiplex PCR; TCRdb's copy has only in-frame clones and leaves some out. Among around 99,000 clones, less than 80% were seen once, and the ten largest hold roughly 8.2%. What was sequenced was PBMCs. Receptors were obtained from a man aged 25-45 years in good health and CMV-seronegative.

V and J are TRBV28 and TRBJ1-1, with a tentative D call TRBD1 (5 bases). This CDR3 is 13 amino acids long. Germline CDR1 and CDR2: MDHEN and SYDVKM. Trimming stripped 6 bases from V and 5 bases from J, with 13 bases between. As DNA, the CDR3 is TGTGCCAGCAGGCGCGAGGGGAGGACTGAAGCTTTCTTT. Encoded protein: CASRREGRTEAFF.

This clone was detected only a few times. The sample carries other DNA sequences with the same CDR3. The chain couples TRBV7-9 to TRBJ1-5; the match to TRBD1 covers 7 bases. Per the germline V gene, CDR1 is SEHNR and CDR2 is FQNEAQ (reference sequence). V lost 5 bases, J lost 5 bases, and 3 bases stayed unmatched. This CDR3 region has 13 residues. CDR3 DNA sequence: TGTGCCAGCAGCAGAACAGGGGATCAGCCCCAGCATTTT. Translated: CASSRTGDQPQHF. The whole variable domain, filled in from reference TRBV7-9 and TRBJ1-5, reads DTGVSQNPRHKITKRGQNVTFRCDPISEHNRLYWYRQTLGQGPEFLTYFQNEAQLEKSRLLSDRFSAERPKGSFSTLEIQRTEQGDSAMYLCASSRTGDQPQHFGDGTRLSIL.

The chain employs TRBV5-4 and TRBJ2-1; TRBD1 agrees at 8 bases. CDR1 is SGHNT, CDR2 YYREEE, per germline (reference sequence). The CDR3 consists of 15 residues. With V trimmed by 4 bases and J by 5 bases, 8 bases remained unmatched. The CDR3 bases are TGTGCCAGCAGCCCGACAGGGGATCCAAACAATGAGCAGTTCTTC. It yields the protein CASSPTGDPNNEQFF.

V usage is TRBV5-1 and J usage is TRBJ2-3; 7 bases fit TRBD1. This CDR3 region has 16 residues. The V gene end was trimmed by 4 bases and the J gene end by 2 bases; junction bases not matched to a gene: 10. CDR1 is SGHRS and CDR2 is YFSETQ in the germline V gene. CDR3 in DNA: TGCGCCAGCAGCGCCGAACCGGGACAGCCCACAGATACGCAGTATTTT. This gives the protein CASSAEPGQPTDTQYF.

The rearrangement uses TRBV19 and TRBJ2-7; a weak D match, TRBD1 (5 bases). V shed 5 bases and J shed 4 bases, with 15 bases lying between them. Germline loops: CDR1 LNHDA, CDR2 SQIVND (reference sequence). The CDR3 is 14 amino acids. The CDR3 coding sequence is TGTGCCAGTAGTGCCCAACAGGTACCTTACGAGCAGTACTTC. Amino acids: CASSAQQVPYEQYF.

CDR3 region: CASSLSPGLAGYEQYF. The CDR3 DNA reads as TGTGCCAGCAGTTTATCCCCCGGGCTAGCGGGCTACGAGCAGTACTTC. The rearrangement joins TRBV28 to TRBJ2-7; 8 nucleotides align to TRBD2. Germline CDR1 and CDR2: MDHEN and SYDVKM. CDR3 length equals 16 residues. V lost 1 base and J lost 3; bases outside the gene matches: 8. The whole variable domain, remainder taken from reference TRBV28 and TRBJ2-7, is DVKVTQSSRYLVKRTGEKVFLECVQDMDHENMFWYRQDPGLGLRLIYFSYDVKMKEKGDIPEGYSVSREKKERFSLILESASTNQTSMYLCASSLSPGLAGYEQYFGPGTRLTVT.

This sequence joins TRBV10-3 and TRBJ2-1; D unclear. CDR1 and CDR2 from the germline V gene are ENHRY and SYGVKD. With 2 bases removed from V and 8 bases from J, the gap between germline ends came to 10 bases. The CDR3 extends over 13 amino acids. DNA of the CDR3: TGTGCCATCAGTGAGGACTCAGTCCATGAGCAGTTCTTC. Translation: CAISEDSVHEQFF.

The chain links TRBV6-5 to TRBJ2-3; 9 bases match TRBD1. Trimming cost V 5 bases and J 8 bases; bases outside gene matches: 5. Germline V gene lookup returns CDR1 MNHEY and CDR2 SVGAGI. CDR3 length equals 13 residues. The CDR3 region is CASSADRGGTQYF. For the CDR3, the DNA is TGTGCCAGCAGTGCGGACAGGGGCGGTACGCAGTATTTT.

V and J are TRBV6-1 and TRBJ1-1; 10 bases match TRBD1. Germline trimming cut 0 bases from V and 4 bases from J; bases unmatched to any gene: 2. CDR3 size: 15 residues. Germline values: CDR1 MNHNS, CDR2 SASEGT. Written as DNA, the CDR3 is TGTGCCAGCAGTGAAGCGGGACAGGGGCGCACTGAAGCTTTCTTT. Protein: CASSEAGQGRTEAFF.

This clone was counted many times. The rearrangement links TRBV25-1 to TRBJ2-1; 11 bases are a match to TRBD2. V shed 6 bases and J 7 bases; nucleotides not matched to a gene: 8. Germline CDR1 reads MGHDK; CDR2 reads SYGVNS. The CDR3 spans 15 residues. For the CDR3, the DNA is TGTGCCAGCAGACTGGGACTAGCGGCCTCTAATGAGCAGTTCTTC. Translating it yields CASRLGLAASNEQFF.

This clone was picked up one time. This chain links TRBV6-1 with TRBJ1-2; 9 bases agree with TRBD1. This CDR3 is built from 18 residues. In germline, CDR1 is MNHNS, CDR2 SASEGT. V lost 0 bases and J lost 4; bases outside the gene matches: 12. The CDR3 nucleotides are TGTGCCAGCAGTGAAGCCCCCACGGGACAGGGCCCCCGCTATGGCTACACCTTC. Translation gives CASSEAPTGQGPRYGYTF.

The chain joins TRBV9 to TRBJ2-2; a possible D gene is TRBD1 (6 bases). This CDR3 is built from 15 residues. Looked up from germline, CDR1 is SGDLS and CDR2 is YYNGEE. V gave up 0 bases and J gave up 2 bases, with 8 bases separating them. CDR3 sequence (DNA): TGTGCCAGCAGCGTAGGGACAGATAACACCGGGGAGCTGTTTTTT. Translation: CASSVGTDNTGELFF.

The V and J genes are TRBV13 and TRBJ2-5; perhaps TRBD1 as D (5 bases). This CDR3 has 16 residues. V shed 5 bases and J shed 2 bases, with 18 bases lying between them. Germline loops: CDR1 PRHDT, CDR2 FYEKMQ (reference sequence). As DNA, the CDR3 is TGTGCCAGCAGCCTATCGGCAGGGTATCCGCAAGAGACCCAGTACTTC. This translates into CASSLSAGYPQETQYF.

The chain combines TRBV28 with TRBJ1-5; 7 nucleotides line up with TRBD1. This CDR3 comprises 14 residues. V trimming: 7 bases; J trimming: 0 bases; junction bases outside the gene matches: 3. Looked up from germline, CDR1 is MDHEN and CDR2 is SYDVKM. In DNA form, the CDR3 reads TGTGCCAGCAAAGGGGACAGTAGCAATCAGCCCCAGCATTTT. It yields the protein CASKGDSSNQPQHF.

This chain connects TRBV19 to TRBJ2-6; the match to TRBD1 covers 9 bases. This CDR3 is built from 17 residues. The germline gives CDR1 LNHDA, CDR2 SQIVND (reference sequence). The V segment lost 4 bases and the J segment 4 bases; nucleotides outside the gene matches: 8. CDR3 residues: CASSTNRGRKGANVLTF. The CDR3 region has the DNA TGTGCCAGTAGTACCAACAGGGGGCGGAAAGGGGCCAACGTCCTGACTTTC.

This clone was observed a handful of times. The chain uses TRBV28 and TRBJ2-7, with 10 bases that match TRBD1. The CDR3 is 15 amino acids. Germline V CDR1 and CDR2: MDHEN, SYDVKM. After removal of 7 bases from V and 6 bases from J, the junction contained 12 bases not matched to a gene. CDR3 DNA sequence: TGTGCCAGCACCCTATCCTCGGACAGGGGGAGCGAGCAGTACTTC. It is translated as CASTLSSDRGSEQYF.

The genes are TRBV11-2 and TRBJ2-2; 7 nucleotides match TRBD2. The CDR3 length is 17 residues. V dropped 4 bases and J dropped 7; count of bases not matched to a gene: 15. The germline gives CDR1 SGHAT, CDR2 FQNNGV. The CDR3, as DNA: TGTGCCAGCAGCTGGGTCGGAGCGGGGAGGCTAGACGGGGAGCTGTTTTTT. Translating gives CASSWVGAGRLDGELFF.

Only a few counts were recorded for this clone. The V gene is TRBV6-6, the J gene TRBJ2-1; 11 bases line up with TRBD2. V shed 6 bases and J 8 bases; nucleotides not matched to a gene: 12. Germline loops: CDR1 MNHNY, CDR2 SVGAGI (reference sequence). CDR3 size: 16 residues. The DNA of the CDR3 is TGTGCCAGCAGGTATACGGGTAGCGGGAGGGTCGATGAGCAGTTCTTC. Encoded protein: CASRYTGSGRVDEQFF.

In nucleotides, the CDR3 is TGTGCCAGCAGCCCCCAATTCCAGCGGGACTACTCCTACGAGCAGTACTTC. Its translation is CASSPQFQRDYSYEQYF. V gene TRBV9 combines with J gene TRBJ2-7; 7 bases map to TRBD2. The CDR3 length is 17 residues. Germline values: CDR1 SGDLS, CDR2 YYNGEE. J gave up 0 bases and V 4 bases, and 13 bases lay outside the gene matches.

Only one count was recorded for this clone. CDR3 in amino acids: CASSLLANEQFF. CDR3 nucleotide sequence: TGTGCCAGCAGCCTACTAGCCAATGAGCAGTTCTTC. This rearrangement joins TRBV7-6 to TRBJ2-1; tentative D call: TRBD2 (6 bases). CDR1 and CDR2 (germline): SGHVS, FNYEAQ. V lost 5 bases, J lost 6 bases, and 8 bases lay in between. This CDR3 is built from 12 residues.